The 23 T cell receptor beta chains presented below share a single source sample, sequenced in a study of PD-1 blockade in classical Hodgkin lymphoma. The repertoire was sequenced with immunoSEQ multiplex PCR; TCRdb's copy has only in-frame clones and lacks some. Among tens of thousands of clones listed, about 88% were seen once. Time point meaning: cycle 4 day 1 (C4D1), after less than seven weeks of nivolumab. Relapse was seen in all patients after autologous stem cell transplantation, and brentuximab vedotin exposure was variable. Negative magnetic selection isolated CD4+ T cells from thawed PBMCs. Specimen: CD4+ T cells from blood, collected before the fourth cycle of nivolumab. The receptors stem from a human donor with classical Hodgkin lymphoma.

On this clone: This same CDR3 is encoded by further DNA sequences in the sample. V usage is TRBV6-5 and J usage is TRBJ1-1; D is unresolved. The CDR3 is 13 residues long. Trimming removed 3 bases from V and 0 bases from J, with 5 bases in between. Germline values: CDR1 MNHEY, CDR2 SVGAGI. CDR3 sequence (DNA): TGTGCCAGCAGTTATTCGGTGAACACTGAAGCTTTCTTT. As protein: CASSYSVNTEAFF.

The V gene is TRBV6-1, the J gene TRBJ2-5, with D possibly matching TRBD2 (5 bases). Germline V gene sequence: CDR1 MNHNS, CDR2 SASEGT. With 2 bases removed from V and 2 bases from J, the gap between germline ends came to 6 bases. This CDR3 is built from 13 residues. CDR3 region: CASSEREQETQYF. For the CDR3, the DNA is TGTGCCAGCAGTGAACGGGAACAAGAGACCCAGTACTTC.

A single count supports this clone. CDR3 sequence reads: CASSLGWAAFF. The CDR3 nucleotides are TGTGCCAGCAGTTTAGGCTGGGCGGCTTTCTTT. The chain joins TRBV28 to TRBJ1-1, with unresolved D. The CDR3 runs 11 residues. In germline, CDR1 is MDHEN, CDR2 SYDVKM. V lost 2 bases and J lost 11, with 9 bases in between.

This clone was seen only a few times. The J gene is TRBJ1-1, the V gene TRBV30; D is undetermined. CDR1 and CDR2 from the germline V gene are GTSNPN and SVGIG (reference sequence). V lost 1 base, J lost 0 bases, and 6 bases lay in between. The CDR3 has 13 residues. CDR3 loop: CAWSGTLNTEAFF. Here the CDR3 DNA reads TGTGCCTGGAGTGGGACCCTGAACACTGAAGCTTTCTTT. Filled out from reference TRBV30 and TRBJ1-1, the complete variable domain reads SQTIHQWPATLVQPVGSPLSLECTVEGTSNPNLYWYRQAAGRGLQLLFYSVGIGQISSEVPQNLSASRPQDRQFILSSKKLLLSDSGFYLCAWSGTLNTEAFFGQGTRLTVV.

CDR3: CASSSPGQGTDTQYF. CDR3 DNA: TGTGCCAGCAGTTCACCGGGACAGGGAACAGATACGCAGTATTTT. V usage is TRBV28 and J usage is TRBJ2-3; TRBD1 aligns across 9 bases. The germline V gene has CDR1 MDHEN and CDR2 SYDVKM. The V gene end was trimmed by 4 bases and the J gene end by 3 bases; junction bases not matched to a gene: 5. CDR3 size: 15 residues.

Notes on this clone: This specimen includes other DNA sequences encoding the same CDR3. The chain couples TRBV30 to TRBJ2-5; no clear D. Germline CDR1 GTSNPN, CDR2 SVGIG (reference sequence). Trimming removed 0 bases from V and 5 bases from J, with 4 bases in between. This CDR3 region has 11 residues. CDR3 DNA: TGTGCCTGGAGTGTTCGTGAGACCCAGTACTTC. It yields the protein CAWSVRETQYF.

The V and J genes are TRBV5-1 and TRBJ2-5; D unclear. CDR3 length: 12 amino acids. CDR1 SGHRS and CDR2 YFSETQ come from the germline V gene. The V gene lost 5 bases and the J gene lost 7 bases, with 12 bases spanning the gap. This chain's CDR3 is CASRIDPGTQYF. The CDR3 nucleotides read TGCGCCAGCAGGATAGACCCCGGGACCCAGTACTTC.

This clone was recorded only once. The V call is TRBV9, the J call TRBJ1-1, with D perhaps TRBD1 (6 bases). The germline gives CDR1 SGDLS, CDR2 YYNGEE. Trimming removed 3 bases from V and 0 bases from J, with 12 bases in between. The CDR3 contains 15 residues. For the CDR3, the DNA is TGTGCCAGCAGCGCCCGACAGGAGTTGAACACTGAAGCTTTCTTT. This gives the protein CASSARQELNTEAFF. The whole variable domain, filled in from reference TRBV9 and TRBJ1-1, reads DSGVTQTPKHLITATGQRVTLRCSPRSGDLSVYWYQQSLDQGLQFLIQYYNGEERAKGNILERFSAQQFPDLHSELNLSSLELGDSALYFCASSARQELNTEAFFGQGTRLTVV.

The chain recombines TRBV5-5 with TRBJ1-1, with D hard to call. V lost 2 bases to trimming and J lost 0 bases, with 8 bases between them. The V gene's germline CDR1 is SGHKS and CDR2 YYEKEE (reference sequence). CDR3 length equals 14 residues. The CDR3 bases are TGTGCCAGCAGCTTCGGAGTGTTGAACACTGAAGCTTTCTTT. Amino acid sequence: CASSFGVLNTEAFF.

The CDR3 DNA follows: TGCGCCAGCAGCGAAACCGGGACGTCCTCCTACGAGCAGTACTTC. Translating it yields CASSETGTSSYEQYF. The chain links TRBV5-1 to TRBJ2-7; D may match TRBD1 or TRBD2 (5 bases each). CDR3 length: 15 residues. From germline, CDR1 is SGHRS and CDR2 YFSETQ. Trimming shortened V by 4 bases and J by 0 bases, and 14 bases separated the two germline ends. The full variable domain, with the rest looked up from reference TRBV5-1 and TRBJ2-7, is KAGVTQTPRYLIKTRGQQVTLSCSPISGHRSVSWYQQTPGQGLQFLFEYFSETQRNKGNFPGRFSGRQFSNSRSEMNVSTLELGDSALYLCASSETGTSSYEQYFGPGTRLTVT.

This clone was recorded only once. The chain links TRBV10-3 to TRBJ2-5; D might be TRBD1 (5 bases). Trimming stripped 2 bases from V and 5 bases from J, with 9 bases between. This CDR3 has 13 residues. The germline CDR1 and CDR2 sequences are ENHRY and SYGVKD. DNA for the CDR3: TGTGCCATCAGTGAGGTCAGGGTGGAGACCCAGTACTTC. This gives the protein CAISEVRVETQYF.

In its sample, this clone was seen once. V and J are TRBV7-9 and TRBJ2-7, with a tentative D call TRBD1 (6 bases). The CDR3 consists of 14 residues. The V end lost 3 bases, the J end lost 1 base, and 10 bases lay between the germline ends. The germline V gene encodes CDR1 SEHNR and CDR2 FQNEAQ (reference sequence). CDR3 amino acids: CASSLAGVSYEQYF. The CDR3 bases are TGTGCCAGCAGCTTGGCAGGGGTATCCTACGAGCAGTACTTC.

V is TRBV19 and J is TRBJ2-1, with TRBD1 matching over 7 bases. V lost 4 bases and J lost 0; bases outside the gene matches: 3. This CDR3 is built from 15 residues. Germline CDR1 is LNHDA and CDR2 is SQIVND (reference sequence). This chain's CDR3 is CASSTQGSSYNEQFF. The CDR3 DNA reads TGTGCCAGTAGTACACAGGGGAGCTCCTACAATGAGCAGTTCTTC. Supplemented by reference TRBV19 and TRBJ2-1, the full variable domain reads DGGITQSPKYLFRKEGQNVTLSCEQNLNHDAMYWYRQDPGQGLRLIYYSQIVNDFQKGDIAEGYSVSREKKESFPLTVTSAQKNPTAFYLCASSTQGSSYNEQFFGPGTRLTVL.

This clone has more than one count but fewer than ten. This rearrangement joins TRBV30 to TRBJ1-5, with 7 nucleotides matching TRBD1. The CDR3 is 16 amino acids. Germline V gene lookup returns CDR1 GTSNPN and CDR2 SVGIG (reference sequence). J was trimmed by 0 bases and V by 0 bases; bases with no gene match: 5. CDR3 residues: CAWSVGTAHSNQPQHF. DNA of the CDR3: TGTGCCTGGAGTGTAGGGACAGCCCATAGCAATCAGCCCCAGCATTTT.

The chain links TRBV7-3 to TRBJ2-5; D may be TRBD2 (5 bases). The germline gives CDR1 SGHTA, CDR2 FQGTGA. The CDR3 contains 13 residues. The ends were cut back, 2 bases at V and 2 bases at J, with 6 bases in the middle. This chain's CDR3 is CASSLPGQETQYF. The CDR3 DNA is TGTGCCAGCAGCTTACCGGGGCAAGAGACCCAGTACTTC.

This chain connects TRBV5-5 to TRBJ1-1; D is unclear. This CDR3 has 14 residues. Trimming removed 2 bases from V and 1 base from J, with 9 bases in between. Germline CDR1 reads SGHKS; CDR2 reads YYEKEE (reference sequence). CDR3 residues: CASSFGLTNTEAFF. For the CDR3, the DNA is TGTGCCAGCAGCTTTGGTTTGACGAACACTGAAGCTTTCTTT.

The V call is TRBV5-1, the J call TRBJ2-6; the D call may be TRBD1 or TRBD2 (5 bases each). CDR1 is SGHRS and CDR2 is YFSETQ in the germline V gene. V was cut by 4 bases and J by 0 bases, with 14 bases left in between. The CDR3 sequence is 17 residues long. CDR3 residues: CASSIGTASSGANVLTF. The CDR3 DNA follows: TGCGCCAGCAGCATTGGGACGGCGAGCTCTGGGGCCAACGTCCTGACTTTC.

The chain joins TRBV11-2 to TRBJ1-6, with D perhaps TRBD1 (5 bases). Trimming shortened V by 5 bases and J by 7 bases, and 21 bases separated the two germline ends. The CDR3 covers 17 residues. The V gene's germline CDR1 is SGHAT and CDR2 FQNNGV. The CDR3 nucleotides are TGTGCCAGCAGCGCGATTTACCAGACAGATCAAAATTCACCCCTCCACTTT. Encoded protein: CASSAIYQTDQNSPLHF.

This chain connects TRBV6-5 to TRBJ2-3; maybe TRBD1 (5 bases). The CDR3 is made up of 14 amino acids. V was trimmed by 5 bases and J by 3 bases, leaving 12 bases between them. Germline values: CDR1 MNHEY, CDR2 SVGAGI. CDR3 sequence: CASSRGGATDTQYF. The CDR3, as DNA: TGTGCCAGCAGTCGTGGTGGGGCGACAGATACGCAGTATTTT.

This chain links TRBV10-3 with TRBJ1-2; the match to TRBD1 covers 8 bases. The CDR3 consists of 16 residues. The germline V gene has CDR1 ENHRY and CDR2 SYGVKD. Trimming removed 4 bases from V and 4 bases from J; junction bases left unmatched: 11. The DNA for the CDR3 is TGTGCCATCAGTGTGAAGGCAGGGGGCTTGGTCTATGGCTACACCTTC. This translates into CAISVKAGGLVYGYTF.

The DNA for the CDR3 is TGCGCCAGCAGCCAGAGGACGGACAACTATGGCTACACCTTC. Its translation is CASSQRTDNYGYTF. This chain joins TRBV4-3 and TRBJ1-2; no firm D call. CDR1 is LGHNA, CDR2 YSLEER, per germline. V was shortened by 3 bases and J by 2 bases, with 10 bases between the two germline ends. The CDR3 runs to 14 residues.

The chain couples TRBV28 to TRBJ1-1; the D gene is possibly TRBD1 (5 bases). The CDR3 is 13 amino acids. The V gene lost 3 bases and the J gene lost 6 bases, with 11 bases spanning the gap. Germline V gene sequence: CDR1 MDHEN, CDR2 SYDVKM. CDR3 nucleotide sequence: TGTGCCAGCAGTTTGAGACAAGGGGCTGAAGCTTTCTTT. Amino acid sequence: CASSLRQGAEAFF.

The rearrangement joins TRBV11-3 to TRBJ2-7, with 8 bases matching TRBD2. Germline V gene sequence: CDR1 SGHNT, CDR2 YENEEA. V lost 3 bases and J lost 2; bases outside the gene matches: 6. CDR3 size: 15 residues. The CDR3: CASSLFSSGPYEQYF. The DNA for the CDR3 is TGTGCCAGCAGCTTGTTTTCTAGCGGGCCCTACGAGCAGTACTTC.